Listed here is a single T cell receptor (beta chain). The count of this clone is one. No antigen is known for it. Base qualities are missing; no much larger clone stands one base away. This sample is drawn from a study of blood T cell repertoires in COVID-19 (TCRdb year 2020). For the wider study: The collaborator samples originated in the United States, Italy and Spain and spanned the acute and convalescent phases of COVID-19. The material from the prospective study consisted of cDNA or gDNA derived from T cells, B-cell-depleted T cells, or PBMCs. Subjects who had been exposed to COVID-19, were actively infected with it, or had recovered from it provided the deeply sampled blood TCRbeta repertoires that made up the dataset. The repertoires were released in a freely available public database meant as a resource for research on the immune response to SARS-CoV-2. The samples were drawn from two sources: the first 160 participants of the ongoing ImmuneRACE study, and fewer than 1,500 subjects contributed by 6 global collaborators. Sample metadata almost always included a de-identified subject ID, COVID-19 status, age in years and sex. HLA class I and class II types, where available, came from metadata supplied by the sample provider rather than from assay-based typing.

Enrolling through a virtual design, the prospective study's participants ranged in age from roughly 18 to 89 years and lived across roughly 23 United States geographic areas. In the prospective study, cohorts were assigned on the basis of participant-reported clinical history obtained from a screening survey and a study questionnaire. In the prospective study, mobile phlebotomists collected whole blood, serum and a nasopharyngeal or oropharyngeal swab from each participant. Over an approximately two-month period, participants in the prospective study had the option of providing additional blood draws and questionnaires. Before DNA extraction, prospective study blood samples were shipped either frozen or at room temperature. TCRbeta CDR3 regions were amplified from genomic DNA using the immunoSEQ Assay, a bias-controlled multiplex PCR. The authors processed their data as follows. The number of nucleated cells in each sample was estimated from the amplification of reference gene primers within the assay. To quantify the absolute abundance of each unique TCRbeta CDR3 rearrangement, sequence reads were collapsed and filtered. For each sample, productive Simpson clonality was calculated by taking the square root of Simpson's diversity index across productive rearrangements. TCRdb took over this immuneACCESS table, retaining in-frame rearrangements with V and J assigned. Such tables are incomplete; in checked studies, under half of the missing clones stem from an unresolved V gene, and the remainder is unexplained. The V and J calls and clone size were taken over from that table, and D and trimming were inferred from the DNA. For this sample the table gives roughly 250,000 clones, of which approximately 86% were detected only once. The top ten hold just under 6.5% of the sample.

General findings and caveats noted by the study authors: How much clinical and demographic metadata was included differed by source and by participant, and the metadata was provided uncurated.

V has 0 bases trimmed and J has 12 bases trimmed; junction bases matching no gene number 4. The CDR3 goes from the cysteine to the phenylalanine over 12 residues. This entry keeps only the CDR3 DNA: 36 bases, framed from base 1. For CDR1 and CDR2, the germline V gene lists SGDLS and YYNGEE. This sequence originates from a woman in her thirties with acute COVID-19. Sequencing was done on a sample of PBMCs or T cells enriched from blood (not recorded which). Recombination joined TRBV9 with TRBJ2-3, and TRBD2 matches 7 of the central bases. The base sequence is TGTGCCAGCAGCGTAGAAGCGGGGCCACAGTATTTT. This translates into CASSVEAGPQYF.